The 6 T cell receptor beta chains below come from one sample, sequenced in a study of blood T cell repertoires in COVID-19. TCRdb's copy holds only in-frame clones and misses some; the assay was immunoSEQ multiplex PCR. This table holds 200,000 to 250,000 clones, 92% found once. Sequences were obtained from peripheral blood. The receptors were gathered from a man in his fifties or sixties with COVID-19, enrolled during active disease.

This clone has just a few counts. The CDR3 region is CAWSEKSSSYNSPLHF. The CDR3 DNA follows: TGTGCCTGGAGTGAAAAGTCGAGCTCCTATAATTCACCCCTCCACTTT. The rearrangement joins TRBV30 to TRBJ1-6; no clear D. Germline-derived CDR1 and CDR2 are GTSNPN and SVGIG (reference sequence). The ends were cut back, 1 base at V and 0 bases at J, with 10 bases in the middle. This CDR3 spans 16 amino acids.

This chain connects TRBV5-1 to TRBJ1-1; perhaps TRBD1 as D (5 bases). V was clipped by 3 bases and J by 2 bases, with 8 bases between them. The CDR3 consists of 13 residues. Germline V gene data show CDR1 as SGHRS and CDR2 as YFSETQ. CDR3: CASSSTANTEAFF. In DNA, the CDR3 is TGCGCCAGCAGCTCGACAGCTAACACTGAAGCTTTCTTT.

CDR3 sequence (DNA): TGTGCCAGCAGCTTAGGGACAGAGAACTACGAGCAGTACTTC. It yields the protein CASSLGTENYEQYF. The J gene is TRBJ2-7, the V gene TRBV13, with D maybe TRBD1 (5 bases). This CDR3 spans 14 amino acids. The V end was cut by 0 bases, the J end by 3 bases, with 9 bases between. Germline CDR1 PRHDT, CDR2 FYEKMQ (reference sequence).

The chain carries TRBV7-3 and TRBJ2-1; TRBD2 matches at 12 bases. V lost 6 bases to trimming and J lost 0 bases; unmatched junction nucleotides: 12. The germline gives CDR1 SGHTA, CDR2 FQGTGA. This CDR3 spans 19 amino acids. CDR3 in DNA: TGTGCCAGCAGTGTAAGGGGGACTAGCGGGTTTAGCTCCTACAATGAGCAGTTCTTC. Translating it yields CASSVRGTSGFSSYNEQFF.

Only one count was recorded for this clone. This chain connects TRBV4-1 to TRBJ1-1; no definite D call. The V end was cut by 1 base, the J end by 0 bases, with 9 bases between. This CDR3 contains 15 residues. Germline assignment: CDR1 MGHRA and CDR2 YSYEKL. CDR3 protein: CASSQGVQVNTEAFF. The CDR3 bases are TGCGCCAGCAGCCAAGGAGTTCAGGTGAACACTGAAGCTTTCTTT.

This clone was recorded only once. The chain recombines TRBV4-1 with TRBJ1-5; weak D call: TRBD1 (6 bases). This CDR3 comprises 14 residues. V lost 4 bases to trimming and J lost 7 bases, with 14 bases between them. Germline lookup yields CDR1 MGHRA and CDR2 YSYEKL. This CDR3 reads CASSLYRVGQPQHF. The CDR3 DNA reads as TGCGCCAGCAGCCTATACAGGGTAGGGCAGCCCCAGCATTTT.